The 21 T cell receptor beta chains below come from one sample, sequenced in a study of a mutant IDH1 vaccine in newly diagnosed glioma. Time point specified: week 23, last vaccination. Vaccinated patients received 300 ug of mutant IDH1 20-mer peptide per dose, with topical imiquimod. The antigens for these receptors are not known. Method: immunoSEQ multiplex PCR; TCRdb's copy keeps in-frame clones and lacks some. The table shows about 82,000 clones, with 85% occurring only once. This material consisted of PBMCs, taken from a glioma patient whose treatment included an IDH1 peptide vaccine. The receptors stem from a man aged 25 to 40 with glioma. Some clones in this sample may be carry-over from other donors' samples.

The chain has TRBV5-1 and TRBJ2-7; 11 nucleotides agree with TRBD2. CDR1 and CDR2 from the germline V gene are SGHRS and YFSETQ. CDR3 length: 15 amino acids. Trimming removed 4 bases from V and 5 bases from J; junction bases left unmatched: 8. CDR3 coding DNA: TGCGCCAGCAGCCTCCTAGCGGGGGGTCGCAACGAGCAGTACTTC. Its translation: CASSLLAGGRNEQYF.

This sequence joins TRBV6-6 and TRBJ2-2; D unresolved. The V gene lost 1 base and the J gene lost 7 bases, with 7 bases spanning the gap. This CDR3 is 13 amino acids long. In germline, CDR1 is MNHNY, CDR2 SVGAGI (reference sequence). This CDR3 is CASSYWGDGELFF. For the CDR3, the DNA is TGTGCCAGCAGTTACTGGGGTGACGGGGAGCTGTTTTTT.

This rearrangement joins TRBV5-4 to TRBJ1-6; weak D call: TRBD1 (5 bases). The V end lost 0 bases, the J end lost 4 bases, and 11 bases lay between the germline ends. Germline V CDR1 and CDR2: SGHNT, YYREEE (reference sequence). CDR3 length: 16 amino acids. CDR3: CASSLVDREYNSPLHF. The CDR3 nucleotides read TGTGCCAGCAGCTTGGTAGACAGAGAGTATAATTCACCCCTCCACTTT.

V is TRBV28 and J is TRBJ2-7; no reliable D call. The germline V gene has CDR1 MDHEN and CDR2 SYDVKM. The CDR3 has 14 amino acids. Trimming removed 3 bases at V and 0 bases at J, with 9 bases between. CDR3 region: CASSFLLPSYEQYF. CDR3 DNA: TGTGCCAGCAGTTTTCTTTTACCCTCCTACGAGCAGTACTTC.

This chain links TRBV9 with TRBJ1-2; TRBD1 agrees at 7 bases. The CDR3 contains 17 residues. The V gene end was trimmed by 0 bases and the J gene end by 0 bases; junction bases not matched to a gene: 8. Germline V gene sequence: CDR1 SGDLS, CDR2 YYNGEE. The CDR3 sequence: CASSVVGRGGTNYGYTF. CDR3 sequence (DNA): TGTGCCAGCAGCGTAGTTGGCAGGGGGGGAACTAACTATGGCTACACCTTC.

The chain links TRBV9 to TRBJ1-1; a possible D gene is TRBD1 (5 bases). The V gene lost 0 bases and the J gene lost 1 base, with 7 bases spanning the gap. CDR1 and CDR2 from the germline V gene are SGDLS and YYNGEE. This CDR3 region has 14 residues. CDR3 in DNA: TGTGCCAGCAGCGTAGGTACAGGGAACACTGAAGCTTTCTTT. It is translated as CASSVGTGNTEAFF.

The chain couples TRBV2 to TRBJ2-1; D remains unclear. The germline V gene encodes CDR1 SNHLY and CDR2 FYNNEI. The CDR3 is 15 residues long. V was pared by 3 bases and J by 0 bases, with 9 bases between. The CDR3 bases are TGTGCCAGCAGTGAGGAGCATAACTCCTACAATGAGCAGTTCTTC. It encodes CASSEEHNSYNEQFF.

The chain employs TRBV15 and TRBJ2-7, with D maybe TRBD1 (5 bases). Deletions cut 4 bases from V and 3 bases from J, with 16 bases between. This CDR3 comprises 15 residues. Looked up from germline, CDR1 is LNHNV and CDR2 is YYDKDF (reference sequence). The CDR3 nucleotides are TGTGCCACCAGCATAGGGGTAGGGGCAGGCTACGAGCAGTACTTC. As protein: CATSIGVGAGYEQYF.

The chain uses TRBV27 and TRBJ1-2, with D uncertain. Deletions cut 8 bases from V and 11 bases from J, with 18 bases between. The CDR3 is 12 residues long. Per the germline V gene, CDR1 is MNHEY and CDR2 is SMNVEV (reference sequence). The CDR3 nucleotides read TGTGCCAGCCGCACTCCCTCCGGAGATTACACCTTC. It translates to CASRTPSGDYTF.

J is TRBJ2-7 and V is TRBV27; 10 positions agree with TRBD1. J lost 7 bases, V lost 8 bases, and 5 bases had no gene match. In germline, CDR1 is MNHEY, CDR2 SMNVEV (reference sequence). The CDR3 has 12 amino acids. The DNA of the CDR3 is TGTGCCAGCTCGGGACAGGGGAAGGAGCAGTACTTC. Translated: CASSGQGKEQYF.

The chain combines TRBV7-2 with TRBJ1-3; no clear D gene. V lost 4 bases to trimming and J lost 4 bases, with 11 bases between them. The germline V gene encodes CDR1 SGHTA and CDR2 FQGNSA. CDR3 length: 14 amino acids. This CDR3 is CASSSLTVGNTIYF. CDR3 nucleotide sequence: TGTGCCAGCAGCTCCCTTACCGTCGGAAACACCATATATTTT.

CDR3 in amino acids: CATSRDGQGIGTRQFF. The CDR3 DNA is TGTGCCACCAGCAGAGATGGTCAGGGTATAGGGACTCGGCAGTTCTTC. J is TRBJ2-1 and V is TRBV15; possibly TRBD2 for D (6 bases). Trimming stripped 0 bases from V and 12 bases from J, with 21 bases between. CDR1 is LNHNV, CDR2 YYDKDF, per germline (reference sequence). There are 16 residues in the CDR3. Together with reference TRBV15 and TRBJ2-1, the CDR3 gives the full variable domain: DAMVIQNPRYQVTQFGKPVTLSCSQTLNHNVMYWYQQKSSQAPKLLFHYYDKDFNNEADTPDNFQSRRPNTSFCFLDIRSPGLGDTAMYLCATSRDGQGIGTRQFFGPGTRLTVL.

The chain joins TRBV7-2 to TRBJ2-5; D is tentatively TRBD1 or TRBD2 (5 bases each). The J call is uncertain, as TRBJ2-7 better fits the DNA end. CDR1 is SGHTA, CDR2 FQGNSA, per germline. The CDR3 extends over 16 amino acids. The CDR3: CASSVAEPGRLYEQYF. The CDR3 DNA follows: TGTGCCAGCAGCGTCGCGGAGCCAGGGAGACTCTACGAGCAGTACTTC.

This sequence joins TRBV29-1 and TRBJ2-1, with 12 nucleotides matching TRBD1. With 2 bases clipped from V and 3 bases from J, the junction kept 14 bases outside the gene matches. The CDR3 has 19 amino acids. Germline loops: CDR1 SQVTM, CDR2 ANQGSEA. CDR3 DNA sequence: TGCAGCGTTGAACACCTGCCCTCCGGGACAGGGGGCTACTACAATGAGCAGTTCTTC. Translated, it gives CSVEHLPSGTGGYYNEQFF.

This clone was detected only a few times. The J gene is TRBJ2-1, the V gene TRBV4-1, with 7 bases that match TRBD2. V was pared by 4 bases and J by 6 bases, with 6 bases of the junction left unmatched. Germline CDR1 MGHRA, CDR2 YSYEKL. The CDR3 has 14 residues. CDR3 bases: TGCGCCAGCAGCCTTGGGGGGGGGAGCAATGAGCAGTTCTTC. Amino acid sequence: CASSLGGGSNEQFF.

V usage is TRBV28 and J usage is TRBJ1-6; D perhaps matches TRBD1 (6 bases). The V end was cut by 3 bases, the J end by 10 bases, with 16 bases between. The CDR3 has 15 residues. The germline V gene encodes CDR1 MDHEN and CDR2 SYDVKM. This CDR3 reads CASSLKGGKGSPLHF. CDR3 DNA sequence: TGTGCCAGCAGTTTGAAAGGGGGAAAGGGGTCACCCCTCCACTTT. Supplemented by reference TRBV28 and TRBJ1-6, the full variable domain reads DVKVTQSSRYLVKRTGEKVFLECVQDMDHENMFWYRQDPGLGLRLIYFSYDVKMKEKGDIPEGYSVSREKKERFSLILESASTNQTSMYLCASSLKGGKGSPLHFGNGTRLTVT.

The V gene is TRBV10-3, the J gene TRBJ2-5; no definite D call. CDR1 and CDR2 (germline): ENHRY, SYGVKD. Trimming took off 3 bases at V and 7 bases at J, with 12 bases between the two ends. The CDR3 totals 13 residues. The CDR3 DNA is TGTGCCATCAGTGATGAAATTAAAGGGACCCAGTACTTC. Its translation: CAISDEIKGTQYF.

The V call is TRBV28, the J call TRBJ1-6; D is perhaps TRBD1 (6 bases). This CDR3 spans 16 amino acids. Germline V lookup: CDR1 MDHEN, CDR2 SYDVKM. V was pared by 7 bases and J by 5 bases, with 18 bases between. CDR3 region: CASTLNRVLNNSPLHF. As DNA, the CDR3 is TGTGCCAGCACGCTCAACAGGGTATTAAATAATTCACCCCTCCACTTT. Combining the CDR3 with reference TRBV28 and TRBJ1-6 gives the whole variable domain DVKVTQSSRYLVKRTGEKVFLECVQDMDHENMFWYRQDPGLGLRLIYFSYDVKMKEKGDIPEGYSVSREKKERFSLILESASTNQTSMYLCASTLNRVLNNSPLHFGNGTRLTVT.

The CDR3 here is CASSPDRDYEQYF. In DNA form, the CDR3 reads TGTGCCAGCTCACCCGACAGAGACTACGAGCAGTACTTC. The rearrangement uses TRBV18 and TRBJ2-7; tentatively, D is TRBD1 (5 bases). Germline-derived CDR1 and CDR2 are KGHSH and LQKENI. V dropped 3 bases and J dropped 3 bases, with 9 bases sitting between them. This CDR3 spans 13 amino acids.

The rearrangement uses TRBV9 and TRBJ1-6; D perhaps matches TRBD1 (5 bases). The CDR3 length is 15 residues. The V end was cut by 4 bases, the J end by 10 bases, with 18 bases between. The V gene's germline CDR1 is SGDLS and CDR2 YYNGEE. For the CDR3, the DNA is TGTGCCAGCAGCCCAAGCGGGGGTCCTGAATCACCCCTCCACTTT. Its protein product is CASSPSGGPESPLHF.

This CDR3 reads CASSFAGFMNTEAFF. Written as DNA, the CDR3 is TGTGCCAGCAGCTTTGCAGGATTCATGAACACTGAAGCTTTCTTT. The chain couples TRBV5-4 to TRBJ1-1; D unresolved. Germline CDR1 SGHNT, CDR2 YYREEE (reference sequence). The CDR3 length is 15 residues. Trimming stripped 2 bases from V and 0 bases from J, with 11 bases between.